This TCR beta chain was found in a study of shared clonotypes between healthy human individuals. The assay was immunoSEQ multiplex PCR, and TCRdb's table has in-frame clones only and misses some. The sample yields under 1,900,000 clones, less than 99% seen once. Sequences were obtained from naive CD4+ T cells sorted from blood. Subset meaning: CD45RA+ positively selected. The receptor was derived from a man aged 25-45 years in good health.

CDR3: CASGPLGETQYF. DNA of the CDR3: TGTGCCAGCGGCCCCCTTGGAGAGACCCAGTACTTC. This rearrangement joins TRBV7-8 to TRBJ2-5; unclear D gene. V gave up 8 bases and J gave up 4 bases, with 11 bases separating them. The germline V gene has CDR1 SGHVS and CDR2 FQNEAQ. This CDR3 has 12 residues. The whole variable domain, remainder taken from reference TRBV7-8 and TRBJ2-5, is GAGVSQSPRYKVAKRGQDVALRCDPISGHVSLFWYQQALGQGPEFLTYFQNEAQLDKSGLPSDRFFAERPEGSVSTLKIQRTQQEDSAVYLCASGPLGETQYFGPGTRLLVL.